This T cell receptor beta chain is drawn from a study of blood T cell repertoires in COVID-19. Study summary: Sources were T cells, B-cell-depleted T cells, or PBMCs; the material itself was cDNA or gDNA.

How the authors handled the data: Estimates of nucleated cell counts were drawn from the amplification of reference gene primers. Clones were sequenced by immunoSEQ multiplex PCR, and TCRdb holds only the in-frame ones, with some missing. Clone size and the V and J calls come from that table; the DNA yielded D and trimming. This table holds approximately 87,000 clones, 80% to 90% found once. V lost 6 bases to trimming and J lost 0 bases, with 12 bases between them. Germline loops: CDR1 MDHEN, CDR2 SYDVKM. The CDR3 is 14 amino acids. The source is a man aged 70-80 years with active or convalescent COVID-19. The sequenced material came from peripheral blood. The chain recombines TRBV28 with TRBJ2-7; D call uncertain. The DNA for the CDR3 is TGTGCCAGCAGAGACTCCGGCCCCTCCTACGAGCAGTACTTC. Amino acid sequence: CASRDSGPSYEQYF.